This TCR beta chain came from a study of Graves' ophthalmopathy and Graves' hyperthyroidism. General study findings and limits: Blood was where most expanded thyroid clonotypes above 0.001 frequency also turned up.

This clonotype appeared a few times. The antigen remains undetermined. Germline and junction disagree at one end, which may indicate a read error. Additional autoimmune diseases, uncontrolled infections, pregnancy or lactation disqualified patients. TCR beta CDR3 regions were amplified from RNA transcripts. In the first round, RT-PCR was carried out with HTBI primers, and a multiplex PCR formed the second round. TCRdb itself ran the multiplex PCR reads through MiXCR, one entry per CDR3 protein. The sample holds roughly 220,000 distinct CDR3 sequences, around 50% seen once. The receptor was derived from an adult man with Graves' ophthalmopathy. Sequencing used peripheral blood.

Here the CDR3 reads CASSSRDSNLF. As DNA, the CDR3 is TGTGCCAGCAGTTCCCGGGACAGCAACCTCTTC. The rearrangement joins TRBV7-9 to TRBJ2-5; TRBD1 matches at 7 bases. The CDR3 sequence is 11 residues long. Germline V gene lookup returns CDR1 SEHNR and CDR2 FQNEAQ (reference sequence).